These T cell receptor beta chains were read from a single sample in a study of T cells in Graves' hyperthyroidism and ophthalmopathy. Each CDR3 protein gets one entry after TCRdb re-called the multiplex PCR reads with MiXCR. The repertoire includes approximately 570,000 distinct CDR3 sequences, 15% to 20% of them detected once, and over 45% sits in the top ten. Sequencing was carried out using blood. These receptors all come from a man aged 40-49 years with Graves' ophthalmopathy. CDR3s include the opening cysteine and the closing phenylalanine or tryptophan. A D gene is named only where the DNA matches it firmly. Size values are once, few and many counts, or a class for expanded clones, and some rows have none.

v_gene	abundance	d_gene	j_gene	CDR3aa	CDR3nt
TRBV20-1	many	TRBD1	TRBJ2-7	CSARWVGQGTEQYF	TGCAGTGCTAGATGGGTTGGACAGGGGACTGAGCAGTACTTC
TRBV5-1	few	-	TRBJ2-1	CASSPTANSYNEQFF	TGCGCCAGCAGTCCCACAGCAAACTCCTACAATGAGCAGTTCTTC
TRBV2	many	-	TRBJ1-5	CASSQDSNQPQHF	TGTGCCAGCAGCCAAGACAGCAATCAGCCCCAGCATTTT
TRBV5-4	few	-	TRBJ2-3	CASSREAATSTDTQYF	TGTGCCAGCAGCAGGGAGGCGGCCACTAGCACAGATACGCAGTATTTT
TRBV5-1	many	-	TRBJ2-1	CASSLSQANPYEQFF	TGCGCCAGCAGCTTGAGTCAGGCTAATCCCTATGAGCAGTTCTTC
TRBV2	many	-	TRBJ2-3	CASRSTTDTQYF	TGTGCCAGCCGGAGTACAACAGATACGCAGTATTTT
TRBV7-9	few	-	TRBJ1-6	CASSLGGSGNSPLHF	TGTGCCAGCAGCTTAGGAGGGAGTGGTAATTCACCCCTCCACTTT
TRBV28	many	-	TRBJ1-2	CASSLGGIYGYTF	TGTGCCAGCAGTTTAGGGGGAATCTACGGCTACACCTTC
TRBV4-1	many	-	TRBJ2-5	CASSQGPPETQYF	TGCGCCAGCAGCCAAGGACCCCCAGAGACCCAGTACTTC
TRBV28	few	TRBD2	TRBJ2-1	CASRPVGPASGRGHEQFF	TGTGCCAGCAGACCCGTGGGTCCGGCTAGCGGGAGAGGGCATGAGCAGTTCTTC
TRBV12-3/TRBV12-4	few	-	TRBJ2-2	CASSPRMGELFF	TGTGCCAGCAGTCCTCGGATGGGGGAGCTGTTTTTT
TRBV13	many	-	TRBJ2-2	CASSFSVLGRSITGELFF	TGTGCCAGCAGCTTCTCAGTTTTGGGCAGGTCAATCACCGGGGAGCTGTTTTTT
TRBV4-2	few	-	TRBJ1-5	CASSQDSSRISNQPQHF	TGTGCCAGCAGCCAAGATTCAAGCAGGATAAGCAATCAGCCCCAGCATTTT
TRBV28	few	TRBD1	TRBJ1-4	CASSFQGAGANEKLFF	TGTGCCAGCAGTTTCCAGGGGGCGGGAGCTAATGAAAAACTGTTTTTT
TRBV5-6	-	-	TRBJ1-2	CASTLWSNYGYTF	TGTGCCAGCACCCTCTGGAGTAACTATGGCTACACCTTC
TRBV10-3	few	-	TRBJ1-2	CAISGATRPYGYTF	TGTGCCATCAGTGGGGCAACGCGGCCGTATGGCTACACCTTC
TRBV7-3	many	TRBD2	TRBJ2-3	CASSPSGGGTDTQYF	TGTGCCAGCAGCCCTAGCGGGGGGGGCACAGATACGCAGTATTTT
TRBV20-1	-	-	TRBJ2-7	CSAAPMEQGYEQYF	TGCAGTGCTGCCCCGATGGAGCAGGGCTACGAGCAGTACTTC
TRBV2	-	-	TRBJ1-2	CASSEPVRGYTF	TGTGCCAGCAGTGAGCCCGTACGTGGCTACACCTTC
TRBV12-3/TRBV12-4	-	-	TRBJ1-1	CASSAPGLGLNTGGHGKAFF	TGTGCCAGCAGTGCACCGGGACTAGGATTAAACACCGGGGGGCATGGGAAAGCTTTCTTT
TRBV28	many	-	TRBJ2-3	CASSSISGDSTDTQYF	TGTGCCAGCAGTTCGATTAGCGGAGATAGCACAGATACGCAGTATTTT
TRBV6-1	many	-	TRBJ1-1	CASSLRGGYGTEAFF	TGTGCCAGCAGTCTTCGGGGGGGATACGGCACTGAAGCTTTCTTT
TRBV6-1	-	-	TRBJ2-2	CASSELTNTGELFF	TGTGCCAGCAGCGAGTTAACGAACACCGGGGAGCTGTTTTTT
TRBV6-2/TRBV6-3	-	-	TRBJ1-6	CASSYVFPGATSNSPLHF	TGTGCCAGCAGTTACGTCTTCCCAGGAGCTACTTCTAATTCACCCCTCCACTTT
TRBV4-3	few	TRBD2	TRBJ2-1	CASSQDGLAGEWGNEQFF	TGCGCCAGCAGCCAAGATGGACTAGCGGGAGAGTGGGGGAATGAGCAGTTCTTC
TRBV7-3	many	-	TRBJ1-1	CASSLMGGGDPEAFF	TGTGCCAGCAGCTTAATGGGGGGGGGCGACCCTGAAGCTTTCTTT
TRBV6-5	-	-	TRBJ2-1	CASSYTSQTDNEQFF	TGTGCCAGCAGTTACACCAGTCAGACAGACAATGAGCAGTTCTTC
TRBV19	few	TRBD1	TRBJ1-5	CASNIRDSEPQHF	TGTGCCAGTAATATCAGGGACAGCGAGCCCCAGCATTTT
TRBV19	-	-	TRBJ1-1	CASTATENTEAFF	TGTGCCAGTACCGCCACAGAGAACACTGAAGCTTTCTTT
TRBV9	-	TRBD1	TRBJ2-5	CASSGYRGLGETQYF	TGTGCCAGCAGCGGTTACAGGGGGCTCGGAGAGACCCAGTACTTC
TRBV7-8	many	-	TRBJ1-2	CASSLALLGPNSHGYTF	TGTGCCAGCAGCTTAGCCCTATTGGGGCCCAATTCTCATGGCTACACCTTC